These 5 T cell receptor beta chains originate from one sample sequenced in a study of blood T cells in healthy people across ages. Sample-barcoded 5' priming and a J-beta primer mix drove a second PCR of about 6 to 11 cycles. From the 5' RACE reads, TCRdb called clonotypes with MiXCR, one entry per CDR3 protein. Here the sample spans about 830,000 distinct CDR3 sequences, around 62% being singletons. Sequences were obtained from blood. The receptors come from a man aged 30 to 45 in good health.

The chain recombines TRBV2 with TRBJ1-6; maybe TRBD1 (6 bases). CDR3 length: 13 amino acids. The germline gives CDR1 SNHLY, CDR2 FYNNEI. Trimming pared 5 bases from V and 8 bases from J, leaving 10 bases between. CDR3 nucleotides: TGTGCCAGCAGTTACAGGGCGGATTCACCCCTCCACTTT. This translates into CASSYRADSPLHF.

The CDR3: CASSPGQTMNTEAFF. In DNA form, the CDR3 reads TGTGCCAGCAGTCCGGGACAGACTATGAACACTGAAGCTTTCTTT. V gene TRBV28 combines with J gene TRBJ1-1; 7 positions match TRBD1. V lost 5 bases to trimming and J lost 0 bases; unmatched junction nucleotides: 6. Germline V lookup: CDR1 MDHEN, CDR2 SYDVKM. The CDR3 is 15 amino acids.

In nucleotides, the CDR3 is TGTGCCAGCGGTTCCATGCCAAGCTCCTACAATGAGCAGTTCTTC. Its translation is CASGSMPSSYNEQFF. The genes are TRBV9 and TRBJ2-1, with D hard to call. Looked up from germline, CDR1 is SGDLS and CDR2 is YYNGEE. V gave up 7 bases and J gave up 0 bases, with 14 bases separating them. The CDR3 has 15 amino acids.

This sequence joins TRBV28 and TRBJ2-7, with a tentative D call TRBD2 (5 bases). Germline CDR1 is MDHEN and CDR2 is SYDVKM. Trimming shortened V by 1 base and J by 3 bases, and 13 bases separated the two germline ends. The CDR3 is 15 amino acids. CDR3 residues: CASSLYLAGFYEQYF. As DNA, the CDR3 is TGTGCCAGCAGTTTATACCTAGCTGGTTTCTACGAGCAGTACTTC. The whole variable domain, remainder taken from reference TRBV28 and TRBJ2-7, is DVKVTQSSRYLVKRTGEKVFLECVQDMDHENMFWYRQDPGLGLRLIYFSYDVKMKEKGDIPEGYSVSREKKERFSLILESASTNQTSMYLCASSLYLAGFYEQYFGPGTRLTVT.

This clonotype was observed once. The chain carries TRBV6-6 and TRBJ1-2, with D possibly matching TRBD1 (5 bases). Trimming took 2 bases from V and 8 from J, leaving 15 bases between them. The CDR3 totals 14 residues. Germline-derived CDR1 and CDR2 are MNHNY and SVGAGI (reference sequence). The CDR3 sequence: CASSYLDTEEGYTF. DNA of the CDR3: TGTGCCAGCAGTTACCTGGACACCGAAGAGGGCTACACCTTC.